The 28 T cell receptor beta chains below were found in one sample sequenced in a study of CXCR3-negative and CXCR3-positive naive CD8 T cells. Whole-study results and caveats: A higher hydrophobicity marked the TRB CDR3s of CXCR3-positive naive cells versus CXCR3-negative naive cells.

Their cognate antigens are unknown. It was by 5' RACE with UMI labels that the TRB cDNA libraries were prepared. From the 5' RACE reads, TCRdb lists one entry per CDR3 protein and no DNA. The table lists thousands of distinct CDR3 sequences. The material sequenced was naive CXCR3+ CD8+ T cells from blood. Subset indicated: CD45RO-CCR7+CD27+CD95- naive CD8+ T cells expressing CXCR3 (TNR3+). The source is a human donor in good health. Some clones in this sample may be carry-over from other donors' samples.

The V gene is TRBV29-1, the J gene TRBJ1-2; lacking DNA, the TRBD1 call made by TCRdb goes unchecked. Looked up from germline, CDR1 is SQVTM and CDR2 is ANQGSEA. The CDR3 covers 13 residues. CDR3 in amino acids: CSVEEPTPGGYTF.

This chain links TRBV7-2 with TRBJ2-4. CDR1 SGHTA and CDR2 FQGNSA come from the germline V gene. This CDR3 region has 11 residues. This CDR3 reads CASSLAHIQYF.

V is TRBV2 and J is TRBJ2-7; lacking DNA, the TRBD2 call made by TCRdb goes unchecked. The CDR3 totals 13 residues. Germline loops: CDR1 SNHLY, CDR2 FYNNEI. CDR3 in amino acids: CASPTGTMNEQYF.

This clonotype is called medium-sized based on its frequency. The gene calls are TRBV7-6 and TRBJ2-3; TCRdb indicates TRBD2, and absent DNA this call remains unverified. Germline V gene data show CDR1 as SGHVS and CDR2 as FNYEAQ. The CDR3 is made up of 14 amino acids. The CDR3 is CASSPRPLGDTQYF.

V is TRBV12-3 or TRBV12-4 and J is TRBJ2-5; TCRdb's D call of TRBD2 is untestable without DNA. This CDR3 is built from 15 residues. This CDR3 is CASSRLAVYQETQYF.

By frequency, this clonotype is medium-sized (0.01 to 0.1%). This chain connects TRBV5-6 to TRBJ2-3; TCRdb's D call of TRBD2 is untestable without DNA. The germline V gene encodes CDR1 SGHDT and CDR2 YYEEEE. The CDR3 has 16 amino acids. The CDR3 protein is CASSSRGGDSTDTQYF.

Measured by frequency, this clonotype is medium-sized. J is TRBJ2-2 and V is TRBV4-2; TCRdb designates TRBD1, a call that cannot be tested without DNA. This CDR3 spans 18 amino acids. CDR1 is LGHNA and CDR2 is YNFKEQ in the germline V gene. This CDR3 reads CASSQEGVREIGFGELFF.

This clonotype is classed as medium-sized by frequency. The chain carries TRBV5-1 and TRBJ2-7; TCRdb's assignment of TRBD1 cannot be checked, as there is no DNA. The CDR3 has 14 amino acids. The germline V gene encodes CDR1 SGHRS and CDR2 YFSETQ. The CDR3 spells CASSFGTASYEQYF.

The chain's CDR3 is CASSGPNTEAFF. This sequence joins TRBV18 and TRBJ1-1. This CDR3 is 12 amino acids long. Germline V gives CDR1 KGHSH, CDR2 LQKENI.

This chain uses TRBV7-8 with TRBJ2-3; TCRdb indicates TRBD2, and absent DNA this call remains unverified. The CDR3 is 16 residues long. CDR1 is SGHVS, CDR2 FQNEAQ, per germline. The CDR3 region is CASSPLSSGSGDTQYF. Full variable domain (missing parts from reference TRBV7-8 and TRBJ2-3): GAGVSQSPRYKVAKRGQDVALRCDPISGHVSLFWYQQALGQGPEFLTYFQNEAQLDKSGLPSDRFFAERPEGSVSTLKIQRTQQEDSAVYLCASSPLSSGSGDTQYFGPGTRLTVL.

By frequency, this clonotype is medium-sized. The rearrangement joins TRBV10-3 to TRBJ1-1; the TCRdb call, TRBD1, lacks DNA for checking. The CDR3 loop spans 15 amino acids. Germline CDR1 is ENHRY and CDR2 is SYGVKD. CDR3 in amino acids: CAISERTAPGTEAFF.

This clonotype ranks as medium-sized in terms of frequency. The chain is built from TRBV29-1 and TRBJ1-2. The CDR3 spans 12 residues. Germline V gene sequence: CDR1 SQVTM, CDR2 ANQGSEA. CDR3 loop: CSVIRPDGGYTF. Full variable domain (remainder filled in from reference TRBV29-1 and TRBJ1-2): SAVISQKPSRDICQRGTSLTIQCQVDSQVTMMFWYRQQPGQSLTLIATANQGSEATYESGFVIDKFPISRPNLTFSTLTVSNMSPEDSSIYLCSVIRPDGGYTFGSGTRLTVV.

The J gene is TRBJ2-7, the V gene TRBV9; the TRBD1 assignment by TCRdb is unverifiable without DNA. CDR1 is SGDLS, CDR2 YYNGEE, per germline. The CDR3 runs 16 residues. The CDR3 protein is CASSPPTGQGAYEQYF.

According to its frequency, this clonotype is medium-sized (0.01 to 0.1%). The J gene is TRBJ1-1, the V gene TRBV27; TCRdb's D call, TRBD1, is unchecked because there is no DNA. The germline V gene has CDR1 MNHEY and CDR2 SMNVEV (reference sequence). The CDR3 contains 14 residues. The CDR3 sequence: CASSLTGIGTEAFF.

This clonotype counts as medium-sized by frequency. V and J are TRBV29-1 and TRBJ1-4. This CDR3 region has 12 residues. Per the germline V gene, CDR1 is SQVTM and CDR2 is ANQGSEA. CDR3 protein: CSVGGNEKLFFF.

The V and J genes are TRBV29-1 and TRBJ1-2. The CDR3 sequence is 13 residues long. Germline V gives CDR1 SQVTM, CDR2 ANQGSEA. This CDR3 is CSVEGTAPDGYTF.

CDR3 region: CASSESWDRGAFF. V and J are TRBV25-1 and TRBJ1-1; TCRdb picks TRBD1, but there is no DNA to check that call. From germline, CDR1 is MGHDK and CDR2 SYGVNS. The CDR3 length is 13 residues.

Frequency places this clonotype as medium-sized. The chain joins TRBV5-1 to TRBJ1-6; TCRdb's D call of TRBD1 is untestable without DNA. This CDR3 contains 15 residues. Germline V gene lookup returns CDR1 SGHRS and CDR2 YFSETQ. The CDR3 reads CASSLVAGGRSPLHF.

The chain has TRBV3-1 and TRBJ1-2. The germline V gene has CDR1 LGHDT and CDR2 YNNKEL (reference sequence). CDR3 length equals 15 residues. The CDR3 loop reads CASSQFDDDGYGYTF.

CDR3: CASSYPTEAFF. The V gene is TRBV6-2 or TRBV6-3, the J gene TRBJ1-1. This CDR3 contains 11 residues. Germline V gene lookup returns CDR1 MNHEY and CDR2 SVGEGT.

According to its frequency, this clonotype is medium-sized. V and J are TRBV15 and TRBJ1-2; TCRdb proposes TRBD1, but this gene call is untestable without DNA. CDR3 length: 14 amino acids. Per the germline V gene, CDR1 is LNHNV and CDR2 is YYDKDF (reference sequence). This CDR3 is CATSSTGGDYGYTF.

CDR3 residues: CASSQGPGDYEQYF. The rearrangement joins TRBV4-1 to TRBJ2-7; TCRdb calls TRBD1, which cannot be checked without DNA. This CDR3 is 14 amino acids long. The germline V gene has CDR1 MGHRA and CDR2 YSYEKL.

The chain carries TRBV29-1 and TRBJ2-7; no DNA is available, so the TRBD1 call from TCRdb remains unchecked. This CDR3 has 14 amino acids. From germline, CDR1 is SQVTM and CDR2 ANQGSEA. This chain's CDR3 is CSVEGLGGGNEQYF.

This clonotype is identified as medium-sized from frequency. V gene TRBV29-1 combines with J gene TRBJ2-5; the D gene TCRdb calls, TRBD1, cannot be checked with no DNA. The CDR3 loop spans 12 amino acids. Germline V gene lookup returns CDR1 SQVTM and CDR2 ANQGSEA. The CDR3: CSVWDGQETQYF.

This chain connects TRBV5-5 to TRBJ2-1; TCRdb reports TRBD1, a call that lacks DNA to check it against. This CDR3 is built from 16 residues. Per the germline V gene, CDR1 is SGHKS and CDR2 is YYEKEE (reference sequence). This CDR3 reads CASSLRGVSSYNEQFF.

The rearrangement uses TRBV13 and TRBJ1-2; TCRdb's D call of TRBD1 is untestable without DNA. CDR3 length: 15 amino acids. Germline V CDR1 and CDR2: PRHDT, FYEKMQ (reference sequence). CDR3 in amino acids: CASSFSTGPVYGYTF.

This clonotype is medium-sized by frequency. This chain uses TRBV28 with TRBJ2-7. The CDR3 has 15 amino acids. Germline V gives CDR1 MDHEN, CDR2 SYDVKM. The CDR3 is CASSKRTGGAYEQYF.

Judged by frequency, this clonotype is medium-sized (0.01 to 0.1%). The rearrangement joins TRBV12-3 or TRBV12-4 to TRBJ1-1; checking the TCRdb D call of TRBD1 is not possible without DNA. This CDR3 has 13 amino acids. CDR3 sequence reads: CASRRGRGTEAFF.